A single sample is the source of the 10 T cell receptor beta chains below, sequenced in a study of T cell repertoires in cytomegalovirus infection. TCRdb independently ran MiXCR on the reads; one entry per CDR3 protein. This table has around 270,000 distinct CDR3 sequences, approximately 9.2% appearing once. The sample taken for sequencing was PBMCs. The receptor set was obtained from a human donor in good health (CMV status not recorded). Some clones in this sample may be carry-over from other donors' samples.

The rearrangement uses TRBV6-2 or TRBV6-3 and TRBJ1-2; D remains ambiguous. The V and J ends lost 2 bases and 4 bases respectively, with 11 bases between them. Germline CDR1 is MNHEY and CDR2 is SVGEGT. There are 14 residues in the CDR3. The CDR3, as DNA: TGTGCCAGCAGTTACCTGAGATCGGCCTATGGCTACACCTTC. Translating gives CASSYLRSAYGYTF.

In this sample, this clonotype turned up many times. The CDR3: CASSTLAEYYNEQFF. CDR3 in DNA: TGTGCCAGCAGCACATTAGCGGAGTACTACAATGAGCAGTTCTTC. The chain couples TRBV7-2 to TRBJ2-1; possibly TRBD2 for D (6 bases). This CDR3 has 15 residues. The germline CDR1 and CDR2 sequences are SGHTA and FQGNSA. Trimming stripped 5 bases from V and 3 bases from J, with 14 bases between.

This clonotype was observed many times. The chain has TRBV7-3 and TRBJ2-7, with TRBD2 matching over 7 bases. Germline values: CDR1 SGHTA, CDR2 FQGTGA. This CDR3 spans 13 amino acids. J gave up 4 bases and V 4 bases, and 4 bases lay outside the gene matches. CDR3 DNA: TGTGCCAGCAGCTCATACGGGGGGTACGAGCAGTACTTC. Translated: CASSSYGGYEQYF. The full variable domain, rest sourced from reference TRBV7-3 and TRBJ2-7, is GAGVSQTPSNKVTEKGKYVELRCDPISGHTALYWYRQSLGQGPEFLIYFQGTGAADDSGLPNDRFFAVRPEGSVSTLKIQRTERGDSAVYLCASSSYGGYEQYFGPGTRLTVT.

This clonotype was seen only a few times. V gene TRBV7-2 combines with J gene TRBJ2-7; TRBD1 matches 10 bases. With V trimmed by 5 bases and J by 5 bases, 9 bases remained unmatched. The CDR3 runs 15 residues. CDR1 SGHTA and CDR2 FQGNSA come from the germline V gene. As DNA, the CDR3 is TGTGCCAGCAGCAGAGGACAGGGGGGCGTCCACGAGCAGTACTTC. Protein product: CASSRGQGGVHEQYF.

CDR3 region: CSGVSQGAVGYGYTF. The CDR3 nucleotides read TGCAGTGGCGTTTCGCAGGGGGCTGTAGGCTATGGCTACACCTTC. The genes are TRBV20-1 and TRBJ1-2, with 8 bases matching TRBD1. The germline CDR1 and CDR2 sequences are DFQATT and SNEGSKA (reference sequence). The CDR3 length is 15 residues. The junction had 14 bases not matched to a gene; V was cut back by 7 bases and J by 4 bases.

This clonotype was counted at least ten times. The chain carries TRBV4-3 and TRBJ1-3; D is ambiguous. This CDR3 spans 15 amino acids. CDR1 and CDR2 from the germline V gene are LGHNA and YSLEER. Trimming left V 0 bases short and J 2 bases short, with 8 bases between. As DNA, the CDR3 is TGCGCCAGCAGCCAAGATCGGAACGCTGGAAACACCATATATTTT. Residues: CASSQDRNAGNTIYF.

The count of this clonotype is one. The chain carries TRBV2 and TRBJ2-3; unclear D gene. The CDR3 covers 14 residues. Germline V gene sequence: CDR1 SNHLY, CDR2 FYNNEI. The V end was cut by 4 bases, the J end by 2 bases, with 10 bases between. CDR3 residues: CASSGRLPTDTQYF. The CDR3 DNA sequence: TGTGCCAGCAGTGGAAGATTACCCACAGATACGCAGTATTTT. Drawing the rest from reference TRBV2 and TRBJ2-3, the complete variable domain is EPEVTQTPSHQVTQMGQEVILRCVPISNHLYFYWYRQILGQKVEFLVSFYNNEISEKSEIFDDQFSVERPDGSNFTLKIRSTKLEDSAMYFCASSGRLPTDTQYFGPGTRLTVL.

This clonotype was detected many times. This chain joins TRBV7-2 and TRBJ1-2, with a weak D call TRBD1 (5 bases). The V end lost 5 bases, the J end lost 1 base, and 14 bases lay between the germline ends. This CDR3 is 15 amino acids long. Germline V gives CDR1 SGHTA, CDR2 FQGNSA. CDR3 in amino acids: CASSRIPGGNYGYTF. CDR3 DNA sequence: TGTGCCAGCAGCCGTATCCCCGGGGGTAACTATGGCTACACCTTC.

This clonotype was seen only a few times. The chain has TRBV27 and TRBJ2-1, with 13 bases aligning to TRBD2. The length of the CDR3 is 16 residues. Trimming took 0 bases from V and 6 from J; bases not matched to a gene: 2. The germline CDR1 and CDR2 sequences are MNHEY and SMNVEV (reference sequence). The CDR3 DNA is TGTGCCAGCAGTTTATCCAGACTAGCGGGAGGCAATGAGCAGTTCTTC. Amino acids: CASSLSRLAGGNEQFF.

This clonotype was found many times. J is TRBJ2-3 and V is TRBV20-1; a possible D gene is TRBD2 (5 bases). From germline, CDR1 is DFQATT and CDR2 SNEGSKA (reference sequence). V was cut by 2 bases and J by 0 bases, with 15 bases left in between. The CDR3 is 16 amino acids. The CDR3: CSARRVGRTSTDTQYF. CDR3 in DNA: TGCAGTGCTAGAAGAGTAGGGCGGACTAGCACAGATACGCAGTATTTT.